Below, one TCR beta chain is given with its context. CD3+CD4+ and CD3+CD8+ cells were FACS-sorted from thawed unstimulated PBMCs. This sample is part of a study of T cell clones after liver transplantation. Study-wide background: Liver transplant recipients had immunosuppression withdrawal attempted within 2 years.

V shed 4 bases and J shed 5 bases, with 15 bases lying between them. Germline CDR1 reads LGHNA; CDR2 reads YSLEER. This CDR3 has 15 residues. Using immunoSEQ multiplex PCR, the repertoire was profiled, and TCRdb retains in-frame clones only, with some absent. The sample records 65,000 to 85,000 clones, 84% being singletons. V usage is TRBV4-3 and J usage is TRBJ2-1; possible D gene TRBD2, 6 bases. This TCR was sampled from a human patient who received a liver transplant. The graft donor may be the source of some T cells. The sequenced sample was CD4+ T cells from blood, obtained roughly 48 months after liver transplant. CDR3 coding DNA: TGCGCCAGCAGCCTCCGGGATACGGGGGACAATGAGCAGTTCTTC. Protein product: CASSLRDTGDNEQFF.